What follows describes a single T cell receptor beta chain. The sample originates from a study of blood T cell repertoires in COVID-19. Across the study: Spain, Italy and the United States supplied samples that represented acute and convalescent COVID-19. T cells, B-cell-depleted T cells, or PBMCs provided the cDNA or gDNA that served as material.

Trimming pared 5 bases from V and 9 bases from J, leaving 16 bases between. This CDR3 has 14 residues. Per the germline V gene, CDR1 is KGHDR and CDR2 is SFDVKD. Authors' analysis steps: Estimates of nucleated cell counts were drawn from the amplification of reference gene primers. Profiled with immunoSEQ multiplex PCR; TCRdb holds only in-frame clones, not every one. The DNA was the basis for D and trimming; V, J and clone size are from that table. The sample holds approximately 230,000 clones, around 80% seen once. The chain couples TRBV24-1 to TRBJ2-1, with D perhaps matching TRBD2 (6 bases). The sample comprised peripheral blood. The sequence was obtained from a man older than 75 with acute or convalescent COVID-19. Here the CDR3 reads CATSGTEGGREQFF. CDR3 bases: TGTGCCACCAGTGGTACGGAGGGTGGGCGTGAGCAGTTCTTC.